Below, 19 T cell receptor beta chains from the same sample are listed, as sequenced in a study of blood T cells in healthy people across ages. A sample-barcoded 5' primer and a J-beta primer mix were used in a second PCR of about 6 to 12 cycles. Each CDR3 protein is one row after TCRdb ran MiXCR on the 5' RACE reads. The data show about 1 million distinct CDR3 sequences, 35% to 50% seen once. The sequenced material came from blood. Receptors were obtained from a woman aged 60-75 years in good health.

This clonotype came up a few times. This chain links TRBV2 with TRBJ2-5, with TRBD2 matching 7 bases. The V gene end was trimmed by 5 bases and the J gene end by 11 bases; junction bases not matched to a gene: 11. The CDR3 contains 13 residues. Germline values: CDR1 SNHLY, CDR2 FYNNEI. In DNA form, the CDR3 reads TGTGCCAGCAGTTCAGAGCGGGATCGACTGCAGTACTTC. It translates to CASSSERDRLQYF.

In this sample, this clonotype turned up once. CDR3 sequence (DNA): TGTGCCAGCAGTTTACCCGGGAGTCCCGGTCTCAATGAGCAGTACTTC. Encoded protein: CASSLPGSPGLNEQYF. This sequence joins TRBV12-3 or TRBV12-4 and TRBJ2-7; TRBD2 is a possible D gene (6 bases). This CDR3 is built from 16 residues. Trimming removed 2 bases at V and 7 bases at J, with 21 bases between.

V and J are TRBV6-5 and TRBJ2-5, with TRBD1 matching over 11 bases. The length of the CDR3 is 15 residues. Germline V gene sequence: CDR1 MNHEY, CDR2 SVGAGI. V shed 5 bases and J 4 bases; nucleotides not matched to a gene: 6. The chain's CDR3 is CASSGTGGSTETQYF. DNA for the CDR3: TGTGCCAGCAGTGGGACAGGGGGGTCAACAGAGACCCAGTACTTC.

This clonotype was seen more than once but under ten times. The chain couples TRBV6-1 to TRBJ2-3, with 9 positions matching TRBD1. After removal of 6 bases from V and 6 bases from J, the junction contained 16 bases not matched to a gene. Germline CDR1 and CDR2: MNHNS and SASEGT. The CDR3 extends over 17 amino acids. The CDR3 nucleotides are TGTGCCAGCAGCAGCGATGGACAGGGGATCGGGACCGATACGCAGTATTTT. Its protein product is CASSSDGQGIGTDTQYF.

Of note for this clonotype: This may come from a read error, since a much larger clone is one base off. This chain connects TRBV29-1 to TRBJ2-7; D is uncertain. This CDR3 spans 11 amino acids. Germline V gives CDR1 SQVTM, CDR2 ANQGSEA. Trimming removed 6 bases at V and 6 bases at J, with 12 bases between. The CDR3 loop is CSVNSASEQYF. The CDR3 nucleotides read TGCAGCGTAAATTCGGCCTCCGAGCAGTACTTC.

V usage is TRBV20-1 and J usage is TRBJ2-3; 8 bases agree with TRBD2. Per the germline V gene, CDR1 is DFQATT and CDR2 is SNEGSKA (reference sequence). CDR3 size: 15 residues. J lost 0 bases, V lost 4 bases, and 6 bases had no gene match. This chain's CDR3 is CSANPSSGSTDTQYF. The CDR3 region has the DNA TGCAGTGCTAACCCTTCTAGCGGGAGCACAGATACGCAGTATTTT.

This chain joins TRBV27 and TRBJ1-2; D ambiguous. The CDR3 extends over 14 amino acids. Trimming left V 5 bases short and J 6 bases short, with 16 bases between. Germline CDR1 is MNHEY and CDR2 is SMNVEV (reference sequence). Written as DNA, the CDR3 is TGTGCCAGCAGTGGGGAGGGAACGCGAAATGGCTACACCTTC. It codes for CASSGEGTRNGYTF.

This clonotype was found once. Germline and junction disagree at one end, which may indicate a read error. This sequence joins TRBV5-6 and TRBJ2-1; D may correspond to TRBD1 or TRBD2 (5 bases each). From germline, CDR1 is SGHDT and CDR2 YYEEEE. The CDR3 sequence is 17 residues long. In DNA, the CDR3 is TGTGCCAGCAGCTTGGGGGGACCGCTCTTGATCCACAATGAGCGGTTCTTC. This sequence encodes CASSLGGPLLIHNERFF.

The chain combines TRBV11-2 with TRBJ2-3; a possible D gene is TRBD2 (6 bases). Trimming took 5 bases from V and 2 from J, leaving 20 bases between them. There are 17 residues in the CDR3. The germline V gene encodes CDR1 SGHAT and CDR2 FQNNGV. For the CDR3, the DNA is TGTGCCAGCAGCCTAGGAACTAGCCTTAAGTCCACAGATACGCAGTATTTT. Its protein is CASSLGTSLKSTDTQYF.

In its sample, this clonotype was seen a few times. DNA of the CDR3: TGTGCCAGCAGTGGAGGACAGAGCTCCTACGAGCAGTACTTC. It translates to CASSGGQSSYEQYF. The V gene is TRBV27, the J gene TRBJ2-7; tentatively, D is TRBD1 (6 bases). Trimming shortened V by 5 bases and J by 0 bases, and 11 bases separated the two germline ends. The CDR3 is 14 residues long. Germline assignment: CDR1 MNHEY and CDR2 SMNVEV (reference sequence).

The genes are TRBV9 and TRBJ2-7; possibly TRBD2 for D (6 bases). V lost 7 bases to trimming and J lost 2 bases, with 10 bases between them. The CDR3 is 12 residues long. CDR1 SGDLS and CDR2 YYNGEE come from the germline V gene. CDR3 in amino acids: CASGGRPYEQYF. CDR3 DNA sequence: TGTGCCAGCGGTGGGAGGCCCTACGAGCAGTACTTC.

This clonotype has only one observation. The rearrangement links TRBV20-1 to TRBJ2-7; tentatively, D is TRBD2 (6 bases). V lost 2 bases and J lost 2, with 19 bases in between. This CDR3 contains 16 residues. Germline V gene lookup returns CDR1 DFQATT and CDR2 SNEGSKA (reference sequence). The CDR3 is CSARPQHGGTAYEQYF. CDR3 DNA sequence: TGCAGTGCTAGACCACAACACGGCGGGACCGCCTACGAGCAGTACTTC.

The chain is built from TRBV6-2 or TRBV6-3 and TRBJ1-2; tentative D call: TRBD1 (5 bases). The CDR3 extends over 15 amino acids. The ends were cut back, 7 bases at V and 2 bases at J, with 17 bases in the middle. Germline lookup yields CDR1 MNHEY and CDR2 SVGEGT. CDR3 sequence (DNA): TGTGCCAGCACCCCGGGGACGGTGAGAAACTATGGCTACACCTTC. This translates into CASTPGTVRNYGYTF.

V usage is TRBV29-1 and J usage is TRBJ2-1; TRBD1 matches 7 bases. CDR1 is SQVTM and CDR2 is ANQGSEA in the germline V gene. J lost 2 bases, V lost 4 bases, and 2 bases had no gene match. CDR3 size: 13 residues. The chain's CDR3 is CSVVTGTYNEQFF. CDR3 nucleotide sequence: TGCAGCGTTGTGACAGGGACCTACAATGAGCAGTTCTTC.

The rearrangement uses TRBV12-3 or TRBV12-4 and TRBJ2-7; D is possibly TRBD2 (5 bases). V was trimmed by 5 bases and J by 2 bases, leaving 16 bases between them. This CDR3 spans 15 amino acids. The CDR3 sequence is CASSPRVARAYEQYF. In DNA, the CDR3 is TGTGCCAGCAGTCCACGGGTAGCGCGAGCCTACGAGCAGTACTTC.

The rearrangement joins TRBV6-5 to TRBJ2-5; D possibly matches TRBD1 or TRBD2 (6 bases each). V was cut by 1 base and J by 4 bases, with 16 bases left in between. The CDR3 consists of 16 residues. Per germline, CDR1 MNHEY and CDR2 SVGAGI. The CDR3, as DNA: TGTGCCAGCAGTTACTACGGAGGGACAAAACGAGAGACCCAGTACTTC. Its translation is CASSYYGGTKRETQYF.

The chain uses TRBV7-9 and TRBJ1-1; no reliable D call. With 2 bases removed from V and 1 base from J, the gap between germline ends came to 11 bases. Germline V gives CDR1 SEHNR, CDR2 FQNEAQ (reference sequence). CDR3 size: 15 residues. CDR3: CASSLRAARNTEAFF. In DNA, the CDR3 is TGTGCCAGCAGCTTAAGGGCAGCCCGGAACACTGAAGCTTTCTTT.

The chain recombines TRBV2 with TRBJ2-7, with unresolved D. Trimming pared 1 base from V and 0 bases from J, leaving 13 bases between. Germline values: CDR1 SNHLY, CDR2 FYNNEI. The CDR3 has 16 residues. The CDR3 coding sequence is TGTGCCAGCAGTGAAGTCAGTAGGATAAGCTCCTACGAGCAGTACTTC. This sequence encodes CASSEVSRISSYEQYF.

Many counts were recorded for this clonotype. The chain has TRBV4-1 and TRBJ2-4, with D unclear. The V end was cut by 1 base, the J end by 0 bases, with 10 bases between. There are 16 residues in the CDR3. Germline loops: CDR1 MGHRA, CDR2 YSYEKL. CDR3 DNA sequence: TGCGCCAGCAGCCAAGCGACCGGTGTAGCCAAAAACATTCAGTACTTC. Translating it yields CASSQATGVAKNIQYF.